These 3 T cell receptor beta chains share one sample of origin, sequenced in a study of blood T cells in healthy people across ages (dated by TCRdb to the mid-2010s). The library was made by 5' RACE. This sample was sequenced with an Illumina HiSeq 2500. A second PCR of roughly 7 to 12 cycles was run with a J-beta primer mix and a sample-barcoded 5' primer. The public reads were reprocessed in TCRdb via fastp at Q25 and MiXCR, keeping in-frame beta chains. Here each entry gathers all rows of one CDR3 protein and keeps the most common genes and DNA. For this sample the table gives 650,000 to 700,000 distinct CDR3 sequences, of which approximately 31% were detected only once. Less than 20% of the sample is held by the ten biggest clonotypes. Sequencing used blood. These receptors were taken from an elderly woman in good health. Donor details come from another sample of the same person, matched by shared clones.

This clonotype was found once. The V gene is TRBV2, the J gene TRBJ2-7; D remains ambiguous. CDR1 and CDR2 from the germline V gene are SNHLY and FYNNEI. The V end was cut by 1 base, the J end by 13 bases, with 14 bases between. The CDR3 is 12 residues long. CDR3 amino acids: CASSEVGSLLYF. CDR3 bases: TGTGCCAGCAGTGAAGTGGGAAGCCTTTTATACTTC.

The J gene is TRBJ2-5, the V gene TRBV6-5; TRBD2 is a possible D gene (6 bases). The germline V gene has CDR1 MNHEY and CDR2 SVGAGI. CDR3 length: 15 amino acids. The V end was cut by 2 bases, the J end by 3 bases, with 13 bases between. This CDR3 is CASSYAREVEETQYF. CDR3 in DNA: TGTGCCAGCAGTTACGCAAGGGAGGTCGAAGAGACCCAGTACTTC.

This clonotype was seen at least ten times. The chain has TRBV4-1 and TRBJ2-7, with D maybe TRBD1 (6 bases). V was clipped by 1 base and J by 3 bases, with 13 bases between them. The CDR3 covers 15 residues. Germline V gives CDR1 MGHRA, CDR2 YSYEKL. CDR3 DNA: TGCGCCAGCAGCCAAGTCCTCGCAGGGGTCTACGAGCAGTACTTC. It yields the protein CASSQVLAGVYEQYF.